A selection of T cell receptor beta chains follows, all from one sample in a study of T cells after posttransplantation cyclophosphamide. The data were produced by immunoSEQ multiplex PCR, yet TCRdb's version contains in-frame clones alone and is incomplete. The table shows 25,000 to 35,000 clones, with about nine tenths occurring only once. Sequencing used PBMCs. The receptors stem from a man in his fifties. Both conserved end residues are part of each CDR3. A D gene is named only where the DNA matches it firmly. Size tells how often a clone was seen (once, few, many) or the class of an expanded clone, and some rows leave it out.

>TRBJ1-1|TRBV2|NA|NA
CASSEGGLEAFF
TGTGCCAGCAGTGAAGGGGGGCTTGAAGCTTTCTTT
>TRBJ1-4|TRBV18|NA|NA
CASSPARVNEKLFF
TGTGCCAGCTCACCAGCCAGGGTGAATGAAAAACTGTTTTTT
>TRBJ1-2|TRBV7-6|NA|NA
CASSPLGGNYGYTF
TGTGCCAGCAGCCCCCTCGGCGGGAACTATGGCTACACCTTC
>TRBJ2-7|TRBV29-1|TRBD2|NA
CSVRPGLAGEQYF
TGCAGCGTCAGACCAGGACTAGCGGGCGAGCAGTACTTC
>TRBJ2-1|TRBV19|NA|NA
CASSTSAGRGTSYNEQFF
TGTGCCAGTAGTACGTCGGCCGGGCGGGGGACATCCTACAATGAGCAGTTCTTC
>TRBJ2-1|TRBV6-6|TRBD2|NA
CASRLARGLNEQFF
TGTGCCAGCAGACTAGCGAGGGGCCTCAATGAGCAGTTCTTC
>TRBJ1-1|TRBV5-6|TRBD1|NA
CASSKQGLGVNTEAFF
TGTGCCAGCAGCAAACAGGGGCTGGGGGTGAACACTGAAGCTTTCTTT
>TRBJ2-2|TRBV7-9|TRBD1|few
CASSLGDRGTGELFF
TGTGCCAGCAGCTTAGGGGACAGGGGAACCGGGGAGCTGTTTTTT
>TRBJ1-1|TRBV30|NA|NA
CAWSGGNTEAFF
TGTGCCTGGAGTGGAGGAAACACTGAAGCTTTCTTT
>TRBJ2-2|TRBV19|NA|NA
CASSMWGANTGELFF
TGTGCCAGTAGTATGTGGGGGGCGAACACCGGGGAGCTGTTTTTT
>TRBJ2-5|TRBV9|TRBD1|NA
CASSARTGFGETQYF
TGTGCCAGCAGCGCCCGGACAGGGTTTGGAGAGACCCAGTACTTC
>TRBJ2-2|TRBV7-3|TRBD2|NA
CASSPLLAESGGELFF
TGTGCCAGCAGCCCCCTCCTAGCGGAGTCCGGCGGGGAGCTGTTTTTT
>TRBJ2-1|TRBV2|NA|NA
CASSDAGTYNEQFF
TGTGCCAGCAGTGATGCAGGGACCTACAATGAGCAGTTCTTC
>TRBJ2-1|TRBV5-1|TRBD2|once
CASSLLAGEQFF
TGCGCCAGCAGCTTACTAGCGGGGGAGCAGTTCTTC
>TRBJ1-6|TRBV7-8|NA|NA
CASSLTTGGDSPLHF
TGTGCCAGCAGCTTGACGACAGGAGGCGATTCACCCCTCCACTTT
>TRBJ2-1|TRBV10-3|TRBD2|NA
CANKPESGSGRSEQFF
TGTGCCAACAAGCCCGAATCGGGGAGCGGGAGGAGTGAGCAGTTCTTC
>TRBJ2-1|TRBV5-1|TRBD2|NA
CASSLVGSGNEQFF
TGCGCCAGCAGCTTGGTGGGTAGCGGGAATGAGCAGTTCTTC
>TRBJ1-5|TRBV30|NA|NA
CAWSVFYEGPQHF
TGTGCCTGGAGTGTATTCTACGAGGGGCCCCAGCATTTT
>TRBJ1-2|TRBV6-5|NA|NA
CASKMVTKNTF
TGTGCCAGCAAGATGGTAACAAAGAACACCTTC
>TRBJ1-5|TRBV19|TRBD1|NA
CASSHPDRGRVYSNQPQHF
TGTGCCAGTAGTCATCCCGACAGGGGAAGGGTTTATAGCAATCAGCCCCAGCATTTT
>TRBJ1-3|TRBV4-2|TRBD1|NA
CASSQEGQRISGNTIYF
TGTGCCAGCAGCCAGGAGGGACAGAGGATCTCTGGAAACACCATATATTTT
>TRBJ2-7|TRBV2|TRBD2|NA
CASSPGLAREQYF
TGTGCCAGCAGCCCGGGACTAGCGCGGGAGCAGTACTTC
>TRBJ2-6|TRBV30|TRBD1|NA
CARDRVDSGANVLTF
TGTGCCCGGGACAGGGTTGACTCTGGGGCCAACGTCCTGACTTTC
>TRBJ2-5|TRBV7-9|TRBD2|NA
CASSLATSGRAETQYF
TGTGCCAGCAGCTTAGCGACTAGCGGGAGGGCGGAGACCCAGTACTTC
>TRBJ2-1|TRBV6-6|TRBD2|NA
CASSPTSERDEQFF
TGTGCCAGCAGTCCGACTAGCGAACGCGATGAGCAGTTCTTC
>TRBJ1-1|TRBV10-3|NA|NA
CAIRGARGTMNTEAFF
TGTGCCATCAGGGGGGCCAGGGGAACTATGAACACTGAAGCTTTCTTT
>TRBJ1-2|TRBV27|TRBD1|NA
CASRVGQGYGYTF
TGTGCCAGCAGGGTCGGACAGGGCTATGGCTACACCTTC
>TRBJ1-1|TRBV2|NA|NA
CASSPGGLGRDTEAFF
TGTGCCAGCAGCCCCGGAGGGTTAGGAAGGGACACTGAAGCTTTCTTT
>TRBJ2-5|TRBV5-1|TRBD2|NA
CASTSSSGTQTQYF
TGCGCCAGCACTTCCTCTAGCGGGACGCAGACCCAGTACTTC
>TRBJ2-5|TRBV11-3|NA|once
CASSFPPRLETQYF
TGTGCCAGCAGCTTCCCACCACGGTTAGAGACCCAGTACTTC
>TRBJ1-1|TRBV11-3|NA|once
CASSPYREEAFF
TGTGCCAGCAGCCCGTACCGGGAGGAAGCTTTCTTT
>TRBJ2-7|TRBV11-3|NA|once
CASSLTYTTYEQYF
TGTGCCAGCAGCTTAACCTATACCACCTACGAGCAGTACTTC
>TRBJ2-7|TRBV7-3|TRBD2|NA
CASSPQAGLEQYF
TGTGCCAGCAGCCCACAAGCGGGGCTCGAGCAGTACTTC
>TRBJ2-3|TRBV4-3|TRBD2|NA
CASSHSGGTDTQYF
TGCGCCAGCAGCCATAGCGGGGGCACAGATACGCAGTATTTT
>TRBJ2-1|TRBV27|TRBD2|NA
CASSLSWQAGGNEQFF
TGTGCCAGCAGTTTATCGTGGCAGGCGGGGGGCAATGAGCAGTTCTTC
>TRBJ2-5|TRBV5-1|TRBD1|NA
CASSPDRANQETQYF
TGCGCCAGCAGCCCTGACAGGGCGAACCAAGAGACCCAGTACTTC
>TRBJ2-7|TRBV6-1|TRBD1|once
CASRPGQGPAEQYF
TGTGCCAGCAGGCCGGGACAGGGCCCGGCCGAGCAGTACTTC
>TRBJ1-6|TRBV19|NA|NA
CASSSQGYNSPLHF
TGTGCCAGTAGTTCCCAGGGATATAATTCACCCCTCCACTTT
>TRBJ1-2|TRBV10-2|TRBD1|NA
CASKFGTGDGYTF
TGCGCCAGTAAATTTGGAACAGGGGATGGCTACACCTTC
>TRBJ1-2|TRBV7-9|NA|NA
CASSTRALYGYTF
TGTGCCAGCAGCACTAGGGCCTTATACGGCTACACCTTC
>TRBJ2-6|TRBV5-1|TRBD1|NA
CASSLVGQGLMLSGANVLTF
TGCGCCAGCAGCTTGGTGGGACAGGGCCTGATGCTTTCTGGGGCCAACGTCCTGACTTTC
>TRBJ1-1|TRBV6-5|NA|NA
CASSSFGQGNTEAFF
TGTGCCAGCAGTAGTTTCGGGCAGGGAAATACTGAAGCTTTCTTT
>TRBJ2-1|TRBV13|TRBD2|NA
CASSSLARTSGGSYNEQFF
TGTGCCAGCAGCTCGTTAGCCAGGACTAGCGGAGGCTCCTACAATGAGCAGTTCTTC
>TRBJ2-2|TRBV5-4|TRBD1|NA
CASSLPGTGTGELFF
TGTGCCAGCAGCTTGCCCGGGACAGGGACGGGGGAGCTGTTTTTT
>TRBJ2-7|TRBV30|NA|once
CAWSFQYLTGLRSSYEQYF
TGTGCCTGGAGTTTCCAATATTTGACGGGACTGAGGAGCTCCTACGAGCAGTACTTC
>TRBJ2-4|TRBV7-2|TRBD1|NA
CASSPDRARIGNIQYF
TGTGCCAGCAGCCCTGACAGGGCGAGGATTGGAAACATTCAGTACTTC
>TRBJ1-2|TRBV29-1|TRBD1|NA
CSVPKTGTLANYGYTF
TGCAGCGTTCCTAAGACAGGGACTCTAGCTAACTATGGCTACACCTTC
>TRBJ1-1|TRBV11-3|TRBD1|NA
CASSVWTGMSFF
TGTGCCAGCAGCGTCTGGACAGGGATGTCTTTCTTT
>TRBJ2-7|TRBV2|TRBD2|NA
CASRMGGYSKSYEQYF
TGTGCCAGCAGGATGGGAGGGTACAGTAAGTCCTACGAGCAGTACTTC
>TRBJ1-6|TRBV19|NA|NA
CASSPRTVINSPLHF
TGTGCCAGTAGTCCCCGGACAGTAATTAATTCACCCCTCCACTTT
>TRBJ2-6|TRBV7-9|NA|NA
CASSYQGYGANVLTF
TGTGCCAGCAGCTATCAGGGTTATGGGGCCAACGTCCTGACTTTC
>TRBJ1-4|TRBV29-1|NA|NA
CSVLGHQATNEKLFF
TGCAGCGTCCTAGGACACCAAGCAACTAATGAAAAACTGTTTTTT
>TRBJ2-7|TRBV7-8|TRBD1|NA
CASSHGTVSYEQYF
TGTGCCAGCAGCCACGGGACAGTCTCCTACGAGCAGTACTTC
>TRBJ2-7|TRBV6-1|NA|NA
CASSSGLRGEQYF
TGTGCCAGCAGTTCCGGACTCAGAGGCGAGCAGTACTTC